Listed below are T cell receptor beta chains from one sample, sequenced in a study of T-cell reconstitution after alpha-beta-depleted transplantation in children. TCRdb re-called the PCR reads with MiXCR, one entry per CDR3 protein. Of about 830,000 distinct CDR3 sequences detected, 16% appear once; the ten largest clones hold approximately 4.5%. This specimen was PBMCs, mostly from graft donor cells, taken 360 days after TCRalphabeta/CD19-depleted stem cell transplant. The receptors derive from a male patient younger than 18 who had a stem cell transplant for acute lymphoblastic leukemia, so the T cells may come from the graft donor. Both conserved end residues are part of each CDR3. The D gene is left open where the match is weak. Not every row has a clone size; where given, it reads once, few, many or a size class.

j_call: TRBJ2-7
clone_size: few
v_call: TRBV7-9
d_call: .
cdr3_nt: TGTGCCAGCAGCTTAGGGGGACTTAAAGCTAACTACGAGCAGTACTTC
cdr3_aa: CASSLGGLKANYEQYF

j_call: TRBJ2-3
clone_size: few
v_call: TRBV5-1
d_call: TRBD1
cdr3_nt: TGCGCCAGCAGCTTGAGGCAGGGGGCGACAGATACGCAGTATTTT
cdr3_aa: CASSLRQGATDTQYF

j_call: TRBJ2-7
clone_size: .
v_call: TRBV5-1
d_call: .
cdr3_nt: TGCGCCAGCAGCCAGAGCCGCAGTAGGTCCTACGAGCAGTACTTC
cdr3_aa: CASSQSRSRSYEQYF

j_call: TRBJ2-7
clone_size: .
v_call: TRBV4-1
d_call: .
cdr3_nt: TGCGCCAGCAGCCCCGGGGAGGCCCTCTACGAGCAGTACTTC
cdr3_aa: CASSPGEALYEQYF

j_call: TRBJ1-1
clone_size: many
v_call: TRBV24-1
d_call: .
cdr3_nt: TGTGCCACCAGTGATTTTCGGGTGAGAGGGACTAACATGAACACTGAAGCTTTCTTT
cdr3_aa: CATSDFRVRGTNMNTEAFF

j_call: TRBJ1-1
clone_size: few
v_call: TRBV7-9
d_call: .
cdr3_nt: TGTGCCAGCAAGCGCGAACCTGGGAACACTGAAGCTTTCTTT
cdr3_aa: CASKREPGNTEAFF

j_call: TRBJ2-1
clone_size: .
v_call: TRBV4-1
d_call: .
cdr3_nt: TGCGCCAGCAGCCAAGATGGGGGGATCGGGCCCTACAATGAGCAGTTCTTC
cdr3_aa: CASSQDGGIGPYNEQFF

j_call: TRBJ2-7
clone_size: many
v_call: TRBV12-3/TRBV12-4
d_call: .
cdr3_nt: TGTGCCAGCAGTTCCCTCTACGAGCAGTACTTC
cdr3_aa: CASSSLYEQYF

j_call: TRBJ2-3
clone_size: once
v_call: TRBV3-1
d_call: .
cdr3_nt: TGTGCCAGCAGCCAAGATAGCGGAACGGGAGAAGATACGCAGTATTTT
cdr3_aa: CASSQDSGTGEDTQYF

j_call: TRBJ1-5
clone_size: .
v_call: TRBV20-1
d_call: .
cdr3_nt: TGCAGTGCTACCAAGGAGGGGGAACTCCCGCCCCAGCATTTT
cdr3_aa: CSATKEGELPPQHF

j_call: TRBJ2-1
clone_size: .
v_call: TRBV5-5
d_call: .
cdr3_nt: TGTGCCAGCAGCTTGGTGGGTAGGGCCGGCTCCTACAATGAGCAGTTCTTC
cdr3_aa: CASSLVGRAGSYNEQFF

j_call: TRBJ1-1
clone_size: .
v_call: TRBV29-1
d_call: TRBD1
cdr3_nt: TGCAGCGTTGAGCGTCGACAGGGGTTGAACACTGAAGCTTTCTTT
cdr3_aa: CSVERRQGLNTEAFF

j_call: TRBJ2-7
clone_size: .
v_call: TRBV19
d_call: .
cdr3_nt: TGTGCCAGTAGTATAGCAGGGGTCGACGAGCAGTACTTC
cdr3_aa: CASSIAGVDEQYF

j_call: TRBJ2-1
clone_size: few
v_call: TRBV20-1
d_call: TRBD1
cdr3_nt: TGCAGTGCTTACAGGGGTACCGAGCAGTTCTTC
cdr3_aa: CSAYRGTEQFF

j_call: TRBJ1-1
clone_size: few
v_call: TRBV10-2
d_call: .
cdr3_nt: TGCGCCAGCAGTGGCTCTTGGGTAGCTGAAGCTTTCTTT
cdr3_aa: CASSGSWVAEAFF

j_call: TRBJ2-7
clone_size: many
v_call: TRBV7-9
d_call: TRBD2
cdr3_nt: TGTGCCACGACTAGCGGAGCAGTCTACGAGCAGTACTTC
cdr3_aa: CATTSGAVYEQYF

j_call: TRBJ2-7
clone_size: few
v_call: TRBV20-1
d_call: TRBD2
cdr3_nt: TGCAGTGCTAGAGATGGGACTAGCGGGAGTCGCGAGCAGTACTTC
cdr3_aa: CSARDGTSGSREQYF

j_call: TRBJ2-3
clone_size: .
v_call: TRBV19
d_call: .
cdr3_nt: TGTGCCAGTAGTATCCTGGGGGGGGCCACAGATACGCAGTATTTT
cdr3_aa: CASSILGGATDTQYF

j_call: TRBJ2-4
clone_size: many
v_call: TRBV28
d_call: TRBD2
cdr3_nt: TGTGCCAGCAGTTCGGTTAAGGCGGGAGGGCGGATCATTCAGTACTTC
cdr3_aa: CASSSVKAGGRIIQYF

j_call: TRBJ1-3
clone_size: .
v_call: TRBV12-3/TRBV12-4
d_call: TRBD1
cdr3_nt: TGTGCCAGCAGTTTTGGACAGGGAGCCAACACCATATATTTT
cdr3_aa: CASSFGQGANTIYF

j_call: TRBJ1-2
clone_size: many
v_call: TRBV20-1
d_call: TRBD1
cdr3_nt: TGCAGTGCCACTCTTCCAGGACAGGGAGGCTACACCTTC
cdr3_aa: CSATLPGQGGYTF

j_call: TRBJ2-3
clone_size: many
v_call: TRBV5-1
d_call: TRBD2
cdr3_nt: TGCGCCAGCAGCTTGTTGCTAGCGGGAGATACAGATACGCAGTATTTT
cdr3_aa: CASSLLLAGDTDTQYF

j_call: TRBJ2-7
clone_size: .
v_call: TRBV30
d_call: .
cdr3_nt: TGTGCCTGGAGTGTACTGGACTACGAGCAGTACTTC
cdr3_aa: CAWSVLDYEQYF

j_call: TRBJ2-5
clone_size: few
v_call: TRBV3-1
d_call: TRBD1
cdr3_nt: TGTGCCAGCAGCCAAGATTGGAACAGGGGAGAGACCCAGTACTTC
cdr3_aa: CASSQDWNRGETQYF

j_call: TRBJ1-5
clone_size: few
v_call: TRBV4-1
d_call: .
cdr3_nt: TGCGCCAGCAGCCAACTAGCTCCCGTCGTAGGGAATCAGCCCCAGCATTTT
cdr3_aa: CASSQLAPVVGNQPQHF

j_call: TRBJ2-7
clone_size: .
v_call: TRBV18
d_call: .
cdr3_nt: TGTGCCAGCTCACCGCCCAGGGTAGTCTCCTACGAGCAGTACTTC
cdr3_aa: CASSPPRVVSYEQYF

j_call: TRBJ1-5
clone_size: .
v_call: TRBV5-6
d_call: .
cdr3_nt: TGTGCCAGCAGCCGGAAGGTCGAGAGCAATCAGCCCCAGCATTTT
cdr3_aa: CASSRKVESNQPQHF

j_call: TRBJ2-1
clone_size: .
v_call: TRBV29-1
d_call: TRBD2
cdr3_nt: TGCAGCGAGCGGGAGAGAGGTAGCGCAGAGCAGTTCTTC
cdr3_aa: CSERERGSAEQFF

j_call: TRBJ2-1
clone_size: .
v_call: TRBV5-1
d_call: .
cdr3_nt: TGCGCCAGTAACGGCAATGAGCAGTTCTTC
cdr3_aa: CASNGNEQFF

j_call: TRBJ2-5
clone_size: few
v_call: TRBV2
d_call: TRBD1
cdr3_nt: TGTGCCAGCGGCTCGACAGGGTTACAAGAGACCCAGTACTTC
cdr3_aa: CASGSTGLQETQYF

j_call: TRBJ1-1
clone_size: .
v_call: TRBV11-1
d_call: .
cdr3_nt: TGTGCCAGCAGCTTGTCGAGACACCAATGGGGGCCCCCCACTGAAGCTTTCTTT
cdr3_aa: CASSLSRHQWGPPTEAFF

j_call: TRBJ2-2
clone_size: .
v_call: TRBV2
d_call: .
cdr3_nt: TGTGCCAGCACCGATCCGGGTTTCGGGAACACCGGGGAGCTGTTTTTT
cdr3_aa: CASTDPGFGNTGELFF

j_call: TRBJ2-1
clone_size: .
v_call: TRBV5-1
d_call: TRBD2
cdr3_nt: TGCGCCAGCAGCTACGGGACTAGCGGGTACGTCTCCTACAATGAGCAGTTCTTC
cdr3_aa: CASSYGTSGYVSYNEQFF

j_call: TRBJ2-1
clone_size: few
v_call: TRBV7-3
d_call: .
cdr3_nt: TGTGCCAGCAGCTTCGGGCCCGCTGGGTCCTACAATGAGCAGTTCTTC
cdr3_aa: CASSFGPAGSYNEQFF

j_call: TRBJ2-2
clone_size: few
v_call: TRBV12-3/TRBV12-4
d_call: TRBD1
cdr3_nt: TGTGCCAGCAGTTTAAGGGGGCAGGGAACCGGGGAGCTGTTTTTT
cdr3_aa: CASSLRGQGTGELFF

j_call: TRBJ1-1
clone_size: .
v_call: TRBV10-3
d_call: .
cdr3_nt: TGTGCCATCAGTGAGGACCTTACAGGGAACACTGAAGCTTTCTTT
cdr3_aa: CAISEDLTGNTEAFF

j_call: TRBJ2-7
clone_size: few
v_call: TRBV2
d_call: TRBD2
cdr3_nt: TGTGCCAGCAGTGAAGGCCCGGGGGGGAGACCCTACGAGCAGTACTTC
cdr3_aa: CASSEGPGGRPYEQYF

j_call: TRBJ2-7
clone_size: .
v_call: TRBV29-1
d_call: .
cdr3_nt: TGCAGCGTTCAGGGGATTAGGGCCTACGAGCAGTACTTC
cdr3_aa: CSVQGIRAYEQYF

j_call: TRBJ1-5
clone_size: .
v_call: TRBV7-3
d_call: TRBD1
cdr3_nt: TGTGCCAGCAGCTTGGGACAGGGGATAAGCAATCAGCCCCAGCATTTT
cdr3_aa: CASSLGQGISNQPQHF

j_call: TRBJ2-2
clone_size: .
v_call: TRBV2
d_call: TRBD2
cdr3_nt: TGTGCCAGCACCCCCCTTAGACTAGCGGGAGGAAGGACCGGGGAGCTGTTTTTT
cdr3_aa: CASTPLRLAGGRTGELFF

j_call: TRBJ2-7
clone_size: few
v_call: TRBV20-1
d_call: .
cdr3_nt: TGCAGTGCTAGAGATTTCAGAGTTCATAGCTCCTACGAGCAGTACTTC
cdr3_aa: CSARDFRVHSSYEQYF

j_call: TRBJ1-1
clone_size: .
v_call: TRBV4-1
d_call: .
cdr3_nt: TGCGCCAGCAGCCTGTCCCCCAGGGAACCCTTGAACACTGAAGCTTTCTTT
cdr3_aa: CASSLSPREPLNTEAFF

j_call: TRBJ2-5
clone_size: few
v_call: TRBV18
d_call: .
cdr3_nt: TGTGCCAGCTCACCGATCCTGGAGACCCAGTACTTC
cdr3_aa: CASSPILETQYF

j_call: TRBJ2-1
clone_size: .
v_call: TRBV6-1
d_call: .
cdr3_nt: TGTGCCAGCAGTGAATGGGAGAGGGGATACAATGAGCAGTTCTTC
cdr3_aa: CASSEWERGYNEQFF

j_call: TRBJ1-6
clone_size: .
v_call: TRBV27
d_call: .
cdr3_nt: TGTGCCAGCAGTTTGAGGGGTCACTATAATTCACCCCTCCACTTT
cdr3_aa: CASSLRGHYNSPLHF

j_call: TRBJ2-7
clone_size: .
v_call: TRBV20-1
d_call: .
cdr3_nt: TGCAGTTCAAGGGGAGCCTACGAGCAGTACTTC
cdr3_aa: CSSRGAYEQYF

j_call: TRBJ2-3
clone_size: few
v_call: TRBV5-1
d_call: .
cdr3_nt: TGCGCCAGCAGCTTGTTGCGATCAGATACGCAGTATTTT
cdr3_aa: CASSLLRSDTQYF

j_call: TRBJ2-2
clone_size: few
v_call: TRBV7-6
d_call: .
cdr3_nt: TGTGCCAGCAGCTTAGCGATAGGGGGGATGAACACCGGGGAGCTGTTTTTT
cdr3_aa: CASSLAIGGMNTGELFF

j_call: TRBJ1-1
clone_size: few
v_call: TRBV18
d_call: .
cdr3_nt: TGTGCCAGCTCACCTACCAGGGGTATGGACACTGAAGCTTTCTTT
cdr3_aa: CASSPTRGMDTEAFF

j_call: TRBJ2-3
clone_size: .
v_call: TRBV7-8
d_call: TRBD2
cdr3_nt: TGTGCCAGCAGCTTAGTAGGACTAGCAAGCACAGATACGCAGTATTTT
cdr3_aa: CASSLVGLASTDTQYF

j_call: TRBJ2-7
clone_size: few
v_call: TRBV12-3/TRBV12-4
d_call: TRBD2
cdr3_nt: TGTGCCAGCAGTCCCTGGGGGGGATTCTCCTACGAGCAGTACTTC
cdr3_aa: CASSPWGGFSYEQYF

j_call: TRBJ2-2
clone_size: few
v_call: TRBV6-6
d_call: TRBD2
cdr3_nt: TGTGCCAGCACCCGGGGACTAGCGGTTAACACCGGGGAGCTGTTTTTT
cdr3_aa: CASTRGLAVNTGELFF

j_call: TRBJ2-7
clone_size: .
v_call: TRBV29-1
d_call: .
cdr3_nt: TGCAGCGTTGGCCCGCGACTGAGCTCCTACGAGCAGTACTTC
cdr3_aa: CSVGPRLSSYEQYF

j_call: TRBJ2-5
clone_size: .
v_call: TRBV10-1
d_call: .
cdr3_nt: TGCGCCAGCAGTGAGAGGGGGGACCAAGAGACCCAGTACTTC
cdr3_aa: CASSERGDQETQYF